This TCR beta chain was recorded in a study of blood T cells in healthy people across ages. The ends were cut back, 0 bases at V and 3 bases at J, with 12 bases in the middle. This CDR3 contains 15 residues. Germline V CDR1 and CDR2: LGHNA, YNFKEQ. Primed by a sample-barcoded 5' primer and a J-beta primer mix, a second PCR proceeded for roughly 7 to 12 cycles. TCRdb itself ran the 5' RACE reads through MiXCR, one entry per CDR3 protein. The sample contains 700,000 to 800,000 distinct CDR3 sequences, around 40% of which appear only once. This sequence was found in an older woman in good health. Sequencing used blood. The chain carries TRBV4-2 and TRBJ2-7; maybe TRBD1 (6 bases). DNA for the CDR3: TGTGCCAGCAGCCAAGAAGAGGAACAGGGCTACGAGCAGTACTTC. It translates to CASSQEEEQGYEQYF.